This TCR beta chain was captured in a study of response to subunit inactivated influenza vaccine. Regarding the study as a whole: Seasonal influenza vaccination, on each occasion, was suggested by the authors to recruit few new T cells.

TCRdb reanalysed the RT-PCR reads using MiXCR and keeps one entry per CDR3 protein. The sample holds hundreds of thousands of distinct CDR3 sequences; around 15% are singletons and the top ten take 7.5% to 8%. In this sample, this clonotype turned up a few times. Antigen unknown. CDR1 and CDR2 (germline): DFQATT, SNEGSKA (reference sequence). Trimming stripped 1 base from V and 3 bases from J, with 7 bases between. The CDR3 length is 12 residues. The chain recombines TRBV20-1 with TRBJ2-7; D gene ambiguous. The starting material was PBMCs from blood, obtained roughly 15 days before vaccination. This clonotype was obtained from a man between 50 and 59 years old who received an inactivated influenza vaccine. The CDR3 DNA is TGCAGTGCTAGAGCCTATAACTACGAGCAGTACTTC. Protein product: CSARAYNYEQYF.